These 30 T cell receptor beta chains came from one sample sequenced in a study of T cell changes during pregnancy in multiple sclerosis (dated by TCRdb to the late 2010s). The library was generated by the immunoSEQ multiplex PCR assay. TCRdb provides this immuneACCESS table in a form limited to in-frame rearrangements. Some clones are lacking; in checked studies, under half of them reflect an unresolved V gene, and why the rest are absent is not known. The table for this sample lists tens of thousands of clones; around 92% of them were counted only once. Jointly, the top ten make up 0.85% to 1% of the sample. The sequencing used peripheral blood, collected in the first trimester of pregnancy. These receptor sequences come from a female donor with multiple sclerosis, enrolled in a pregnancy study.

This chain links TRBV19 with TRBJ2-1; the match to TRBD1 covers 7 bases. V dropped 8 bases and J dropped 0; count of bases not matched to a gene: 7. The CDR3 extends over 15 amino acids. Germline V lookup: CDR1 LNHDA, CDR2 SQIVND (reference sequence). The CDR3 here is CASGPDRRSYNEQFF. DNA for the CDR3: TGTGCCAGTGGCCCGGACAGGCGCTCCTACAATGAGCAGTTCTTC.

The J gene is TRBJ1-1, the V gene TRBV7-3; D gene unclear. The CDR3 contains 14 residues. Germline V gives CDR1 SGHTA, CDR2 FQGTGA. The germline V and J ends were trimmed by 5 bases and 0 bases, with 10 bases remaining between them. CDR3 in amino acids: CASSPGSLNTEAFF. In DNA, the CDR3 is TGTGCCAGCAGCCCCGGGTCCCTGAACACTGAAGCTTTCTTT.

V and J are TRBV5-6 and TRBJ2-1; a possible D gene is TRBD2 (7 bases). CDR1 and CDR2 from the germline V gene are SGHDT and YYEEEE. The CDR3 sequence is 15 residues long. Trimming removed 4 bases from V and 2 bases from J, with 13 bases in between. The CDR3 nucleotides read TGTGCCAGCAGCCACAGGGAGGGAACCTACAATGAGCAGTTCTTC. It encodes CASSHREGTYNEQFF.

J is TRBJ1-1 and V is TRBV7-9; 7 nucleotides agree with TRBD1. V shed 5 bases and J 8 bases; nucleotides not matched to a gene: 5. Per the germline V gene, CDR1 is SEHNR and CDR2 is FQNEAQ (reference sequence). This CDR3 contains 12 residues. CDR3 residues: CASSDRALEAFF. The CDR3 coding sequence is TGTGCCAGCAGCGACAGGGCCCTCGAAGCTTTCTTT.

J is TRBJ2-3 and V is TRBV9, with 7 bases aligning to TRBD2. Trimming took 1 base from V and 2 from J; bases not matched to a gene: 13. Looked up from germline, CDR1 is SGDLS and CDR2 is YYNGEE. CDR3 length: 18 amino acids. The CDR3 DNA reads as TGTGCCAGCAGCGTAATTCCCCCTGGCGGGGGAATCACAGATACGCAGTATTTT. Protein product: CASSVIPPGGGITDTQYF. Full variable domain (remainder filled in from reference TRBV9 and TRBJ2-3): DSGVTQTPKHLITATGQRVTLRCSPRSGDLSVYWYQQSLDQGLQFLIQYYNGEERAKGNILERFSAQQFPDLHSELNLSSLELGDSALYFCASSVIPPGGGITDTQYFGPGTRLTVL.

This chain joins TRBV6-5 and TRBJ1-1, with a possible D match to TRBD1 (6 bases). V was cut by 5 bases and J by 4 bases, with 14 bases left in between. This CDR3 has 14 amino acids. Germline assignment: CDR1 MNHEY and CDR2 SVGAGI. This CDR3 reads CASSPRTGPTEAFF. The CDR3 DNA follows: TGTGCCAGCAGTCCCCGAACAGGGCCCACTGAAGCTTTCTTT.

The chain employs TRBV5-4 and TRBJ2-3; TRBD2 matches at 10 bases. This CDR3 has 16 residues. Germline V gives CDR1 SGHNT, CDR2 YYREEE (reference sequence). V gave up 1 base and J gave up 2 bases; unmatched junction bases: 4. In DNA, the CDR3 is TGTGCCAGCAGCTTGCGTCTAGCGGGGGCCACAGATACGCAGTATTTT. Its translation is CASSLRLAGATDTQYF.

This chain joins TRBV4-2 and TRBJ2-3; 16 nucleotides match TRBD2. The germline V gene encodes CDR1 LGHNA and CDR2 YNFKEQ. With 0 bases clipped from V and 8 bases from J, the junction kept 8 bases outside the gene matches. The CDR3 length is 18 residues. CDR3 amino acids: CASSQDSGTSGGAGTQYF. The CDR3 DNA reads as TGTGCCAGCAGCCAAGATTCGGGGACTAGCGGGGGGGCGGGTACGCAGTATTTT.

This CDR3 is CASSLRGGTGTEAFF. CDR3 coding DNA: TGTGCCAGCAGCTTACGAGGGGGGACAGGGACTGAAGCTTTCTTT. This chain joins TRBV7-9 and TRBJ1-1, with TRBD1 matching over 9 bases. The CDR3 extends over 15 amino acids. Per the germline V gene, CDR1 is SEHNR and CDR2 is FQNEAQ (reference sequence). Germline trimming cut 2 bases from V and 5 bases from J; bases unmatched to any gene: 6.

The chain is built from TRBV7-6 and TRBJ1-6; no clear D. The germline V gene encodes CDR1 SGHVS and CDR2 FNYEAQ. This CDR3 has 15 residues. V was pared by 1 base and J by 6 bases, with 10 bases between. The CDR3 sequence: CASSLGSGPNSPLHF. CDR3 in DNA: TGTGCCAGCAGCTTAGGGTCAGGCCCTAATTCACCCCTCCACTTT.

The chain is built from TRBV6-4 and TRBJ1-6; 11 nucleotides line up with TRBD1. Germline trimming cut 5 bases from V and 12 bases from J; bases unmatched to any gene: 9. Germline V gene data show CDR1 as MRHNA and CDR2 as SNTAGT. The CDR3 is 15 residues long. CDR3 nucleotide sequence: TGTGCCAGCAGTTCACCCGGGACAGGGGGTGTACCCCTCCACTTT. Amino acids: CASSSPGTGGVPLHF.

V and J are TRBV18 and TRBJ2-3; possible D gene TRBD2, 6 bases. This CDR3 spans 13 amino acids. The germline V gene has CDR1 KGHSH and CDR2 LQKENI. V lost 2 bases, J lost 4 bases, and 7 bases lay in between. The CDR3 region has the DNA TGTGCCAGCTCACCAGGGACTTCAGATACGCAGTATTTT. Amino acid sequence: CASSPGTSDTQYF.

This clone has a count of ten or more. This chain connects TRBV6-1 to TRBJ2-7; TRBD2 matches 11 bases. This CDR3 is built from 14 residues. Trimming cost V 8 bases and J 2 bases; bases outside gene matches: 5. CDR1 MNHNS and CDR2 SASEGT come from the germline V gene. CDR3 loop: CASGNSGGAYEQYF. The CDR3, as DNA: TGTGCCAGCGGAAATAGCGGGGGGGCCTACGAGCAGTACTTC.

The gene calls are TRBV6-5 and TRBJ1-5, with 7 bases that match TRBD1. Germline lookup yields CDR1 MNHEY and CDR2 SVGAGI. CDR3 size: 14 residues. With 5 bases clipped from V and 3 bases from J, the junction kept 4 bases outside the gene matches. Here the CDR3 reads CASSGGTVNQPQHF. The CDR3 DNA is TGTGCCAGCAGTGGCGGGACAGTCAATCAGCCCCAGCATTTT.

The genes are TRBV29-1 and TRBJ2-3; TRBD2 aligns across 12 bases. Germline loops: CDR1 SQVTM, CDR2 ANQGSEA. The CDR3 has 17 residues. V lost 2 bases, J lost 4 bases, and 10 bases stayed unmatched. The CDR3 DNA sequence: TGCAGCGTTGAAAAGTCACTAGCGGGGGGATACGCAGATACGCAGTATTTT. This sequence encodes CSVEKSLAGGYADTQYF.

The J gene is TRBJ1-2, the V gene TRBV4-2; 8 nucleotides line up with TRBD1. There are 16 residues in the CDR3. Per the germline V gene, CDR1 is LGHNA and CDR2 is YNFKEQ. V gave up 1 base and J gave up 3 bases; unmatched junction bases: 7. CDR3 sequence (DNA): TGTGCCAGCAGCCAAGCCCAGGGGGCAGGAGACTATGGCTACACCTTC. Its protein product is CASSQAQGAGDYGYTF.

As regards this clone: The junction departs from the called germline gene at one end, perhaps through a read error. The V and J genes are TRBV4-1 and TRBJ1-2; TRBD1 matches 8 bases. This CDR3 has 15 residues. CDR1 is MGHRA and CDR2 is YSYEKL in the germline V gene. This CDR3 is CASSPGQGRDYGHTF. In nucleotides, the CDR3 is TGCGCCAGCAGCCCTGGACAGGGAAGGGACTATGGCCACACCTTC.

This chain uses TRBV11-2 with TRBJ2-7, with 7 bases lining up with TRBD2. CDR3 length: 12 amino acids. V shed 7 bases, J shed 6 bases, and the junction held 6 bases outside the gene matches. Germline loops: CDR1 SGHAT, CDR2 FQNNGV. This CDR3 is CASTSGRVEQYF. The DNA for the CDR3 is TGTGCCAGCACCTCGGGGAGGGTCGAGCAGTACTTC. The full variable domain, rest sourced from reference TRBV11-2 and TRBJ2-7, is EAGVAQSPRYKIIEKRQSVAFWCNPISGHATLYWYQQILGQGPKLLIQFQNNGVVDDSQLPKDRFSAERLKGVDSTLKIQPAKLEDSAVYLCASTSGRVEQYFGPGTRLTVT.

The CDR3 reads CASSEGATDTQYF. CDR3 sequence (DNA): TGTGCCAGCAGTGAAGGGGCCACAGATACGCAGTATTTT. V and J are TRBV6-1 and TRBJ2-3; D ambiguous. Germline CDR1 reads MNHNS; CDR2 reads SASEGT. V dropped 1 base and J dropped 2 bases, with 4 bases sitting between them. The CDR3 length is 13 residues.

The CDR3 nucleotides read TGTGCCAGCAGCTCCGATCCCGGGTCCGAGCAGTACTTC. It is translated as CASSSDPGSEQYF. The V gene is TRBV7-2, the J gene TRBJ2-7; D not certain. This CDR3 has 13 residues. Germline CDR1 SGHTA, CDR2 FQGNSA. V gave up 4 bases and J gave up 6 bases, with 13 bases separating them.

The chain combines TRBV9 with TRBJ2-7; 7 nucleotides match TRBD2. The CDR3 contains 14 residues. J gave up 2 bases and V 4 bases, and 6 bases lay outside the gene matches. Looked up from germline, CDR1 is SGDLS and CDR2 is YYNGEE. This CDR3 reads CASSPRLATYEQYF. CDR3 DNA sequence: TGTGCCAGCAGCCCCCGACTAGCAACCTACGAGCAGTACTTC.

The chain recombines TRBV11-2 with TRBJ2-7; TRBD1 matches at 9 bases. The J segment lost 4 bases and the V segment lost 3 bases, leaving 4 bases of the junction unmatched. The CDR3 loop spans 14 amino acids. In germline, CDR1 is SGHAT, CDR2 FQNNGV. CDR3 region: CASSLLDRGYEQYF. In nucleotides, the CDR3 is TGTGCCAGCAGCTTGTTGGACAGGGGTTACGAGCAGTACTTC.

This rearrangement joins TRBV5-4 to TRBJ1-3; 8 bases agree with TRBD1. J gave up 4 bases and V 5 bases, and 14 bases lay outside the gene matches. The CDR3 length is 17 residues. Germline values: CDR1 SGHNT, CDR2 YYREEE (reference sequence). CDR3 in amino acids: CASRSRDRGSAGNTIYF. The DNA for the CDR3 is TGTGCCAGCAGATCTCGTGACAGGGGTTCTGCGGGAAACACCATATATTTT.

The chain employs TRBV6-5 and TRBJ2-7; perhaps TRBD1 as D (5 bases). The CDR3 covers 13 residues. CDR1 is MNHEY, CDR2 SVGAGI, per germline. Trimming pared 2 bases from V and 0 bases from J, leaving 5 bases between. The chain's CDR3 is CASSYQGSYEQYF. CDR3 sequence (DNA): TGTGCCAGCAGTTACCAGGGCTCCTACGAGCAGTACTTC.

V and J are TRBV19 and TRBJ2-4; 9 bases fit TRBD1. V lost 9 bases and J lost 5; bases outside the gene matches: 8. Per germline, CDR1 LNHDA and CDR2 SQIVND (reference sequence). CDR3 length: 14 residues. The CDR3 region is CASRRQGGQNIQYF. The CDR3 nucleotides are TGTGCCAGCAGGAGACAGGGGGGACAAAACATTCAGTACTTC.

V and J are TRBV5-6 and TRBJ1-4; 10 nucleotides line up with TRBD1. The CDR3 has 17 amino acids. V dropped 2 bases and J dropped 3; count of bases not matched to a gene: 7. Germline CDR1 reads SGHDT; CDR2 reads YYEEEE. The CDR3 DNA follows: TGTGCCAGCAGCTTCGACAGGGGGCGCGTAGCTAATGAAAAACTGTTTTTT. This sequence encodes CASSFDRGRVANEKLFF.

V is TRBV9 and J is TRBJ2-3; a weak D match, TRBD2 (6 bases). The germline CDR1 and CDR2 sequences are SGDLS and YYNGEE. There are 15 residues in the CDR3. The ends were cut back, 0 bases at V and 0 bases at J, with 8 bases in the middle. In DNA, the CDR3 is TGTGCCAGCAGCGTAGATGGGACTAGCACAGATACGCAGTATTTT. Its translation: CASSVDGTSTDTQYF.

The V call is TRBV6-6, the J call TRBJ2-3, with a possible D match to TRBD2 (5 bases). This CDR3 region has 16 residues. Trimming left V 6 bases short and J 0 bases short, with 16 bases between. Germline V lookup: CDR1 MNHNY, CDR2 SVGAGI (reference sequence). The DNA of the CDR3 is TGTGCCAGCAGCCTCCCTGGAGGCCCTAGCACAGATACGCAGTATTTT. Translation: CASSLPGGPSTDTQYF.

The CDR3 sequence is CASSFRSGGSQETQYF. The CDR3 DNA is TGTGCCAGCAGCTTCCGGAGCGGGGGGTCCCAAGAGACCCAGTACTTC. J is TRBJ2-5 and V is TRBV7-9, with 9 bases matching TRBD2. Germline CDR1 is SEHNR and CDR2 is FQNEAQ (reference sequence). With 3 bases clipped from V and 1 base from J, the junction kept 6 bases outside the gene matches. This CDR3 is 16 amino acids long.

The chain combines TRBV4-3 with TRBJ2-6, with D perhaps matching TRBD2 (6 bases). V was shortened by 4 bases and J by 1 base, with 11 bases between the two germline ends. The CDR3 consists of 16 residues. CDR1 is LGHNA, CDR2 YSLEER, per germline. The CDR3 reads CASSPLRESGANVLTF. The DNA of the CDR3 is TGCGCCAGCAGCCCCCTCCGGGAGTCTGGGGCCAACGTCCTGACTTTC.